These T cell receptor beta chains were read from a single sample in a study of shared clonotypes between healthy human individuals. Method: immunoSEQ multiplex PCR; TCRdb's copy keeps in-frame clones and lacks some. The sample holds about 2.3 million clones, 85% to 95% seen once. Sequencing was done on a sample of naive CD4+ T cells from PBMCs. These TCRs come from a man aged 18 to 30 in good health. Some clones in this sample may be carry-over from other donors' samples. Both conserved end residues are part of each CDR3. Fields, in order: D gene, V gene, clone size, J gene, CDR3 DNA, CDR3 protein. D genes are given only for firm matches. Size values are once, few and many counts, or a class for expanded clones, and some rows have none.

>.|TRBV6-1|.|TRBJ1-2
TGTGCCAGCAGTGATTGGAGGGGCCCCAACTATGGCTACACCTTC
CASSDWRGPNYGYTF
>.|TRBV9|.|TRBJ2-2
TGTGCCAGCAGCGCCCAGGGGAACACCGGGGAGCTGTTTTTT
CASSAQGNTGELFF
>.|TRBV23-1|.|TRBJ2-2
TGCGCCCCCAAGCCGACAGGTCCGAACACCGGGGAGCTGTTTTTT
CAPKPTGPNTGELFF
>TRBD1|TRBV5-1|.|TRBJ2-1
TGCGCCAGCAGAGGACAGGGGGAGAGCGATGAGCAGTTCTTC
CASRGQGESDEQFF
>TRBD2|TRBV18|.|TRBJ2-7
TGTGCCAGCTCACCACCGGCTAGCGGTTACGAGCAGTACTTC
CASSPPASGYEQYF
>.|TRBV30|.|TRBJ2-7
TGTGCCTGGAGTGTAACCGGCAGCTACGAGCAGTACTTC
CAWSVTGSYEQYF
>.|TRBV19|.|TRBJ1-5
TGTGCCAGTAGCGCAACAGGGATCCAGCCCCAGCATTTT
CASSATGIQPQHF
>.|TRBV7-2|.|TRBJ1-1
TGTGCCAGCAGCTCGTACATGCTCCAAACTGAAGCTTTCTTT
CASSSYMLQTEAFF
>TRBD2|TRBV7-9|.|TRBJ2-7
TGTGCCAGCAGCCCCGGGGGTAGCGGGATCTACGAGCAGTACTTC
CASSPGGSGIYEQYF
>.|TRBV28|.|TRBJ1-2
TGTGCCAGCAGTTTCCCAACCACAGGGAGGGGAAGGGGTGGCTACACCTTC
CASSFPTTGRGRGGYTF
>.|TRBV7-2|.|TRBJ2-1
TGTGCCAGCAGCTTCGCTGACGGGAATGAGCAGTTCTTC
CASSFADGNEQFF
>TRBD1|TRBV9|.|TRBJ2-1
TGTGCCAGCAGCGGCGGGACAGGGGGTCACAATGAGCAGTTCTTC
CASSGGTGGHNEQFF
>.|TRBV2|.|TRBJ2-1
TGTGCCAGCGGTGTCGGCGAGCAGTTCTTC
CASGVGEQFF
>TRBD2|TRBV29-1|.|TRBJ2-1
TGCAGCGTTGGGCTTCGACTAGCGGACCGCAATGAGCAGTTCTTC
CSVGLRLADRNEQFF
>.|TRBV5-1|once|TRBJ1-1
TGCGCCAGCAGTTCTACATCGAACACTGAAGCTTTCTTT
CASSSTSNTEAFF
>TRBD2|TRBV25-1|.|TRBJ2-7
TGTGCCAGCAGCCGGACTAGCGGGACCTCCTACGAGCAGTACTTC
CASSRTSGTSYEQYF
>TRBD1|TRBV7-3|.|TRBJ1-2
TGTGCCAGCAGCGAAACAGGGGGCCCGGGCTATGGCTACACCTTC
CASSETGGPGYGYTF